Listed below are T cell receptor beta chains from one sample, sequenced in a study of immune evolution from preneoplasia to lung adenocarcinoma. Generated by immunoSEQ multiplex PCR, the TCRdb table keeps only in-frame clones and is missing some. The sample has about 4,900 clones, approximately 85% seen once; the top ten hold less than 3.5%. The sequenced sample was FFPE invasive lung adenocarcinoma tissue. The receptor source for this set is a person aged 45 to 59 with lung adenocarcinoma. Each CDR3 is given with its conserved first and last residue. D genes are given only for firm matches. A row's size may be missing; if present it is once, few, many or a size class.

abundance	v_gene	j_gene	d_gene	CDR3aa	CDR3nt
-	TRBV2	TRBJ2-4	-	CASRTRVAKNIQYF	TGTGCCAGCAGAACCAGGGTAGCCAAAAACATTCAGTACTTC
-	TRBV28	TRBJ1-1	-	CASSFKDTEAFF	TGTGCCAGCAGTTTCAAGGACACTGAAGCTTTCTTT
-	TRBV30	TRBJ2-7	-	CAWTTSYEQYF	TGTGCCTGGACGACTAGTTACGAGCAGTACTTC
-	TRBV5-1	TRBJ2-2	TRBD2	CASSALAGGPRTGELFF	TGCGCCAGCAGCGCTCTAGCGGGAGGGCCGCGAACCGGGGAGCTGTTTTTT
-	TRBV28	TRBJ1-2	TRBD1	CASRSTGRDGYTF	TGTGCCAGCAGATCGACAGGGAGGGATGGCTACACCTTC
-	TRBV10-3	TRBJ2-3	-	CAISESEAQYF	TGTGCCATCAGTGAGTCGGAGGCGCAGTATTTT
once	TRBV28	TRBJ1-5	-	CASSTRRERGQPQHF	TGTGCCAGCAGTACCCGCAGGGAGAGGGGTCAGCCCCAGCATTTT
-	TRBV27	TRBJ2-7	-	CASRGVHEQYF	TGTGCCAGCAGGGGCGTCCACGAGCAGTACTTC
-	TRBV7-2	TRBJ2-6	TRBD1	CASSLQTGMGANVLTF	TGTGCCAGCAGCTTACAGACAGGGATGGGGGCCAACGTCCTGACTTTC
-	TRBV11-1	TRBJ2-7	-	CASSSRAVSPYEQYF	TGTGCCAGCAGCTCCCGAGCGGTCAGCCCCTACGAGCAGTACTTC
-	TRBV11-3	TRBJ2-2	TRBD2	CASSLGGGAHTGELFF	TGTGCCAGCAGCTTAGGCGGGGGGGCGCACACCGGGGAGCTGTTTTTT
-	TRBV11-3	TRBJ2-1	TRBD2	CASSPRASGDNEQFF	TGTGCCAGCAGCCCCCGGGCTAGCGGGGACAATGAGCAGTTCTTC
-	TRBV6-6	TRBJ1-2	TRBD1	CASSFTGTGDNYGYTF	TGTGCCAGCAGTTTCACCGGGACAGGGGATAACTATGGCTACACCTTC
few	TRBV28	TRBJ2-7	-	CASRAGGRYEQYF	TGTGCCAGCAGGGCCGGGGGAAGATACGAGCAGTACTTC
-	TRBV7-6	TRBJ2-7	TRBD2	CASSSQAGGQPRQYF	TGTGCCAGCAGCTCACAAGCGGGGGGACAGCCTAGGCAGTACTTC
-	TRBV28	TRBJ2-2	TRBD2	CASSPLAVNTGELFF	TGTGCCAGCAGCCCACTAGCGGTAAACACCGGGGAGCTGTTTTTT
-	TRBV6-6	TRBJ2-1	-	CASRGSYNEQFF	TGTGCCAGCAGGGGCTCCTACAATGAGCAGTTCTTC
-	TRBV14	TRBJ1-2	-	CASSPQDRVGYTF	TGTGCCAGCAGCCCCCAGGACAGAGTGGGCTACACCTTC
-	TRBV5-5	TRBJ2-1	-	CASTHTGDEQFF	TGTGCCAGCACGCATACAGGCGATGAGCAGTTCTTC
-	TRBV5-1	TRBJ2-5	TRBD2	CASSLGLAARGETQYF	TGCGCCAGCAGCTTAGGACTAGCAGCTCGGGGAGAGACCCAGTACTTC
-	TRBV7-6	TRBJ2-3	TRBD2	CASSLGQAGGPQPDTQYF	TGTGCCAGCAGCTTAGGCCAGGCGGGAGGACCCCAACCAGATACGCAGTATTTT
-	TRBV5-1	TRBJ2-1	TRBD1	CASSPRTGDNEQFF	TGCGCCAGCAGCCCGAGGACAGGGGACAATGAGCAGTTCTTC
-	TRBV2	TRBJ2-5	-	CASSAGLETQYF	TGTGCCAGCAGCGCGGGATTAGAGACCCAGTACTTC
-	TRBV5-1	TRBJ2-2	TRBD1	CASSLARGQGETGELFF	TGCGCCAGCAGCTTGGCCCGGGGACAGGGCGAAACCGGGGAGCTGTTTTTT
-	TRBV4-2	TRBJ2-5	TRBD2	CASSQEGLAGVGLETQYF	TGTGCCAGCAGCCAGGAAGGACTAGCGGGAGTAGGGTTGGAGACCCAGTACTTC
-	TRBV4-1	TRBJ1-1	-	CASSHGRTGGTEAFF	TGCGCCAGCAGCCATGGGAGGACGGGCGGGACTGAAGCTTTCTTT
once	TRBV6-4	TRBJ2-3	-	CASSDTEITDTQYF	TGTGCCAGCAGTGACACGGAGATCACAGATACGCAGTATTTT
-	TRBV5-1	TRBJ2-7	TRBD2	CASSFGGSAYEQYF	TGCGCCAGCAGCTTCGGCGGGAGTGCCTACGAGCAGTACTTC
large	TRBV28	TRBJ2-1	TRBD1	CASSWGTERFF	TGTGCCAGCAGTTGGGGGACAGAACGGTTCTTC
-	TRBV9	TRBJ1-2	TRBD1	CASSGQGVYGYTF	TGTGCCAGCAGCGGACAGGGGGTTTATGGCTACACCTTC
-	TRBV28	TRBJ1-1	TRBD1	CASREGQRNTEAFF	TGTGCCAGCAGGGAGGGACAGCGGAACACTGAAGCTTTCTTT
-	TRBV7-8	TRBJ1-1	TRBD1	CASSLAGQGAMGTEAFF	TGTGCCAGCAGCTTAGCCGGACAGGGGGCAATGGGCACTGAAGCTTTCTTT
-	TRBV5-1	TRBJ1-4	-	CASSLDRGMTNEKLFF	TGCGCCAGCAGCTTGGATAGGGGAATGACTAATGAAAAACTGTTTTTT
-	TRBV30	TRBJ1-2	TRBD1	CAWNGQGTNRNYGYTF	TGTGCCTGGAATGGACAGGGGACAAACCGGAACTATGGCTACACCTTC
-	TRBV29-1	TRBJ2-3	-	CSVEGLFTQYF	TGCAGCGTTGAGGGACTCTTTACGCAGTATTTT
once	TRBV5-1	TRBJ2-1	TRBD2	CASSLGRTSGSNEQFF	TGCGCCAGCAGCCTGGGCCGGACTAGCGGGAGTAATGAGCAGTTCTTC
-	TRBV5-8	TRBJ1-1	-	CASSLGVNTEAFF	TGTGCCAGCAGCTTGGGAGTGAACACTGAAGCTTTCTTT
-	TRBV7-9	TRBJ1-1	-	CASSTTLNTEAFF	TGTGCCAGCAGCACTACATTGAACACTGAAGCTTTCTTT
-	TRBV6-5	TRBJ2-7	TRBD1	CASSRDRDAYEQYF	TGTGCCAGCAGCCGTGACAGGGACGCCTACGAGCAGTACTTC
once	TRBV30	TRBJ1-2	-	CAWSYSGHGYTF	TGTGCCTGGAGTTACTCGGGGCACGGCTACACCTTC
-	TRBV7-9	TRBJ2-1	TRBD2	CASGLAGGPGNEQFF	TGTGCCAGCGGGCTAGCGGGAGGGCCAGGGAATGAGCAGTTCTTC
-	TRBV28	TRBJ1-3	-	CASSFLGGPGNTIYF	TGTGCCAGCAGTTTTCTGGGGGGCCCTGGAAACACCATATATTTT
-	TRBV27	TRBJ1-2	-	CASSINQRDYGYTF	TGTGCCAGCAGTATAAACCAAAGGGACTATGGCTACACCTTC